The T cell receptor (beta chain) described here comes from a study of cytomegalovirus exposure and HLA in healthy donors. The donors, nominally healthy at sampling, likely had unrecorded immune exposures. The PCR employed 60 Vbeta primers together with 13 Jbeta primers. Data came from immunoSEQ multiplex PCR; TCRdb stores just in-frame clones and leaves some out. Of 140,000 to 150,000 clones in the sample, around 59% were seen once. The germline CDR1 and CDR2 sequences are SGHTA and FQGTGA. This CDR3 has 16 residues. The sequenced material came from PBMCs. This clonotype was obtained from a male donor in good health and CMV-seronegative. The V gene is TRBV7-3, the J gene TRBJ2-5, with 8 bases matching TRBD1. The better agreement between TRBJ2-7 and the DNA end casts doubt on the J call. CDR3: CASSLTKIQGGHEQYF. The DNA of the CDR3 is TGTGCCAGCAGCTTAACGAAGATACAGGGGGGCCACGAGCAGTACTTC.